The source of this TCR beta chain is a study of OX40 agonist ivuxolimab in advanced cancers. On the study more broadly: Every 2 weeks, ivuxolimab was infused into the patients intravenously at between 0.01 and 10 mg/kg. Patients were roughly 83% male with ages roughly 20 to 90, mean approximately 55. Whole-study findings and limits: Among the least clonally expanded were partial responders at 0.1-3.0 mg/kg.

As concerns this clone: The antigen is unknown.

Sequencing was performed with immunoSEQ multiplex PCR; in TCRdb, only in-frame clones are kept and a portion is missing. The sample lists 70,000 or so clones, around four fifths seen once, with less than 6.5% in the top ten. Here the sequenced sample was CD4+ or CD8+ T cells sorted from blood, taken in a trial of the OX40 agonist ivuxolimab. This TCR derives from an adult with an advanced solid tumor such as melanoma, head and neck, liver or kidney cancer.

Here the CDR3 reads CASSPRTGSVEQFF. The CDR3 DNA reads TGTGCCAGCTCACCTCGGACAGGGTCAGTTGAGCAGTTCTTC. The gene calls are TRBV18 and TRBJ2-1; TRBD1 agrees at 8 bases. The trim removed 3 bases at V and 9 bases at J, leaving 7 bases unmatched. CDR1 is KGHSH, CDR2 LQKENI, per germline. The CDR3 covers 14 residues.